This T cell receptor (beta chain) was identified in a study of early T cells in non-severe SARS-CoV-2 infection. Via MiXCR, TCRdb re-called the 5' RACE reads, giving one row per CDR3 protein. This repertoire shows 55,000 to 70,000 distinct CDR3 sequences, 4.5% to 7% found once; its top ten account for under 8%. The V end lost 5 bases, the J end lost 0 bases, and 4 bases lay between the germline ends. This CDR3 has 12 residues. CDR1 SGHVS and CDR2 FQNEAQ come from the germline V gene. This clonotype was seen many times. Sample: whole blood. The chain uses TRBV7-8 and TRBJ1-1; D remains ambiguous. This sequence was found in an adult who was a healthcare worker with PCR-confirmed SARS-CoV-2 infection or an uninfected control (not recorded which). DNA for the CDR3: TGTGCCAGCAGCAAAATGAACACTGAAGCTTTCTTT. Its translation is CASSKMNTEAFF.